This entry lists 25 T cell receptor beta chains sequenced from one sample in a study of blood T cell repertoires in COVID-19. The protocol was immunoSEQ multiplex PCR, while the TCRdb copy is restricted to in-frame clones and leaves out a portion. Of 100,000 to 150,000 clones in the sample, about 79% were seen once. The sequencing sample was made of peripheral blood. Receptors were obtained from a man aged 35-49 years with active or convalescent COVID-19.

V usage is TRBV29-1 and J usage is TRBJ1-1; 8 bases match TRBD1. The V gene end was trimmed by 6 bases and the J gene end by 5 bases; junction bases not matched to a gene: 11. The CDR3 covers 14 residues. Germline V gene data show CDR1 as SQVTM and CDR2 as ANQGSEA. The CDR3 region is CSVAAGGLSTEAFF. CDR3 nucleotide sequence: TGCAGCGTCGCCGCAGGGGGCTTAAGTACTGAAGCTTTCTTT.

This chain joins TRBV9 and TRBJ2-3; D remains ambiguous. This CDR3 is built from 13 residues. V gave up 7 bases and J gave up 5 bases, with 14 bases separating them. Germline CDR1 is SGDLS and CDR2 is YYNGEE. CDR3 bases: TGTGCCAGCCGAAGAGGAACCGAAGATACGCAGTATTTT. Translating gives CASRRGTEDTQYF.

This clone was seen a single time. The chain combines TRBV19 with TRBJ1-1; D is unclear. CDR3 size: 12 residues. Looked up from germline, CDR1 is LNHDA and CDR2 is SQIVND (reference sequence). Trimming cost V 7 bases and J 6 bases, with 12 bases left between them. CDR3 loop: CASKELGAEAFF. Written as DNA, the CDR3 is TGTGCCAGTAAAGAACTAGGCGCTGAAGCTTTCTTT.

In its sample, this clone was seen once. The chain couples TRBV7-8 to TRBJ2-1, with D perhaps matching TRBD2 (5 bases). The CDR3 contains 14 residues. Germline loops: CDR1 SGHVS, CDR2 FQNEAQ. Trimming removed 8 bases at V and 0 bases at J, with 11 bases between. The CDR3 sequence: CASRPTSSYNEQFF. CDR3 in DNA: TGTGCCAGCCGACCCACTAGCTCCTACAATGAGCAGTTCTTC.

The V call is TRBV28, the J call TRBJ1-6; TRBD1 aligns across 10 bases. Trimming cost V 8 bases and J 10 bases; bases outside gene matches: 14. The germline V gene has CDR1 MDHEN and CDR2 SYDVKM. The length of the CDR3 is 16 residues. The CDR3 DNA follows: TGTGCCAGCTGGAGTAGACAGGGGGCGCTTTCCTCACCCCTCCACTTT. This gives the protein CASWSRQGALSSPLHF.

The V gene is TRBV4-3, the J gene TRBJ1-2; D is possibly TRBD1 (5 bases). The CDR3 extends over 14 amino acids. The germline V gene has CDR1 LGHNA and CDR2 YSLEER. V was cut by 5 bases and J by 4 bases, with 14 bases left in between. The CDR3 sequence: CASSDGTVSYGYTF. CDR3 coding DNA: TGCGCCAGCAGCGACGGGACTGTTTCCTATGGCTACACCTTC.

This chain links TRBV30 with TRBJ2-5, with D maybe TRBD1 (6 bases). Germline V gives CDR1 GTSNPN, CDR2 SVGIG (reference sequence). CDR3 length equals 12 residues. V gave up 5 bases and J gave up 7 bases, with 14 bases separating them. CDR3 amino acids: CAWSTQGGTQYF. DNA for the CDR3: TGTGCCTGGTCTACCCAAGGGGGGACCCAGTACTTC. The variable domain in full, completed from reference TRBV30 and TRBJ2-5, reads SQTIHQWPATLVQPVGSPLSLECTVEGTSNPNLYWYRQAAGRGLQLLFYSVGIGQISSEVPQNLSASRPQDRQFILSSKKLLLSDSGFYLCAWSTQGGTQYFGPGTRLLVL.

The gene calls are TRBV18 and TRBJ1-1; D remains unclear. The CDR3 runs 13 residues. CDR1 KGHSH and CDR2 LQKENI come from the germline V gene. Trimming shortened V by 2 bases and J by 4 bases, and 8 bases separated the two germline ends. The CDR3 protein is CASSPSERTEAFF. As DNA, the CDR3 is TGTGCCAGCTCACCAAGTGAGCGCACTGAAGCTTTCTTT.

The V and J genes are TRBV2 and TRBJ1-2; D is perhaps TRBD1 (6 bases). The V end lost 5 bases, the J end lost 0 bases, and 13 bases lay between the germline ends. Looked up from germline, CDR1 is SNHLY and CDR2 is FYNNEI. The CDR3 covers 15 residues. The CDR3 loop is CASSPRGSPNYGYTF. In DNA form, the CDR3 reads TGTGCCAGCAGTCCCAGGGGAAGCCCTAACTATGGCTACACCTTC.

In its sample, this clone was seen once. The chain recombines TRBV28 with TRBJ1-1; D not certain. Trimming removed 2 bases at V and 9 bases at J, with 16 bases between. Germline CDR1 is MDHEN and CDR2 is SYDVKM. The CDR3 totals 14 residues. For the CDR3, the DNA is TGTGCCAGCAGTTTAAGTCGGCCGGGGTCGAAAGCTTTCTTT. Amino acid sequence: CASSLSRPGSKAFF.

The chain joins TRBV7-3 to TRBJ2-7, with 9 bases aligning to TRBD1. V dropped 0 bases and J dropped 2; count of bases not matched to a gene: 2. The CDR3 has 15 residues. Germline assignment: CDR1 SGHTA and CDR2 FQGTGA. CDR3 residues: CASSLTGDRAYEQYF. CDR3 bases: TGTGCCAGCAGCTTAACGGGGGACAGGGCCTACGAGCAGTACTTC.

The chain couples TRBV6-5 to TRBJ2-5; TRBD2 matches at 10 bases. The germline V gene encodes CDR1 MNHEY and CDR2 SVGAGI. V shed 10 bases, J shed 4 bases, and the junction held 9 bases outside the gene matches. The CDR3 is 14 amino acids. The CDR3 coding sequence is TGTGCCACCAAGGGACTAGCGATGGGAGAGACCCAGTACTTC. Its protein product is CATKGLAMGETQYF.

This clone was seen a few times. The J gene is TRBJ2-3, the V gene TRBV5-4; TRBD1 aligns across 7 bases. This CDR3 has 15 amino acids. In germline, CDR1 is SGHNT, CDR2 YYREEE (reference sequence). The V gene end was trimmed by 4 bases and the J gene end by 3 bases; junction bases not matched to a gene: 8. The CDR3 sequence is CASSPNRGRTDTQYF. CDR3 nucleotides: TGTGCCAGCAGCCCCAACAGGGGTCGGACAGATACGCAGTATTTT.

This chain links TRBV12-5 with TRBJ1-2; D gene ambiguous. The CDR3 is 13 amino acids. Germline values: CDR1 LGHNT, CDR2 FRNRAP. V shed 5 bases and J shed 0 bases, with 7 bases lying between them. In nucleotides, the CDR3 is TGTGCTAGTGGTGCGGAGTCTAACTATGGCTACACCTTC. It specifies CASGAESNYGYTF.

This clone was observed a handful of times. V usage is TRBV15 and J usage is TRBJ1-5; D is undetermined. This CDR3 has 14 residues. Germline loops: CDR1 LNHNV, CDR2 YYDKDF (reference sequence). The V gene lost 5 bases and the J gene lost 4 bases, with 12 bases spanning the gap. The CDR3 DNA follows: TGTGCCACCAGCCTCGAGGTCGGTAATCAGCCCCAGCATTTT. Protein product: CATSLEVGNQPQHF.

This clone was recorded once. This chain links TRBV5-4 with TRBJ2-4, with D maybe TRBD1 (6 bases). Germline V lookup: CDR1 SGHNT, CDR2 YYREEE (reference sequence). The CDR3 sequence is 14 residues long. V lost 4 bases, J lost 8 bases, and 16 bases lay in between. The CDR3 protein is CASSTSTGLDIQYF. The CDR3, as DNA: TGTGCCAGCAGCACTTCGACAGGATTAGACATTCAGTACTTC.

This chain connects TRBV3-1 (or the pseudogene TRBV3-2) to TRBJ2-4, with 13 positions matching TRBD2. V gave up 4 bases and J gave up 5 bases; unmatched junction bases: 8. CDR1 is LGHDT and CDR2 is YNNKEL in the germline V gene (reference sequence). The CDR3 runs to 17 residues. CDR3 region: CASSLKTLAGGENIQYF. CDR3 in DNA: TGTGCCAGCAGCCTTAAGACACTAGCGGGGGGGGAAAACATTCAGTACTTC.

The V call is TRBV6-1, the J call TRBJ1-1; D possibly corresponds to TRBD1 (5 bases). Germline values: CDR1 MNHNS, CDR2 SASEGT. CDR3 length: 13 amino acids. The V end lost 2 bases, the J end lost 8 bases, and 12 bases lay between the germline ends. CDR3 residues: CASSEPGRAEAFF. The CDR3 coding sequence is TGTGCCAGCAGTGAACCGGGCAGGGCCGAAGCTTTCTTT.

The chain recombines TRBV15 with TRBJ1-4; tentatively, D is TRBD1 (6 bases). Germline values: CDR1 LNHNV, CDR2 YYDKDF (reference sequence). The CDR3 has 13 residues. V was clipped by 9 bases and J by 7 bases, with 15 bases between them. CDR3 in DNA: TGTGCCACTGCGGACAGAAGAGGTGAAAAACTGTTTTTT. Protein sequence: CATADRRGEKLFF. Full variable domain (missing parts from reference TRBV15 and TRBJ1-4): DAMVIQNPRYQVTQFGKPVTLSCSQTLNHNVMYWYQQKSSQAPKLLFHYYDKDFNNEADTPDNFQSRRPNTSFCFLDIRSPGLGDTAMYLCATADRRGEKLFFGSGTQLSVL.

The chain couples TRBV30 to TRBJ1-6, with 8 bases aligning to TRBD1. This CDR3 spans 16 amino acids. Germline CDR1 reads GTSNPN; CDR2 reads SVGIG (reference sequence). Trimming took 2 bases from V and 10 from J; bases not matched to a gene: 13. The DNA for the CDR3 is TGTGCCTGGAGTCGGGGCGGGACAGGTTTTCTGTCACCCCTCCACTTT. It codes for CAWSRGGTGFLSPLHF.

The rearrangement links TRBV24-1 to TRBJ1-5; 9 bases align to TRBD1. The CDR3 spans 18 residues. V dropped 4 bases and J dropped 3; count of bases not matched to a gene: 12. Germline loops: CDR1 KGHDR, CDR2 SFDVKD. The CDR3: CATSDPRTGTGFNQPQHF. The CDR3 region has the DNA TGTGCCACCAGTGACCCGAGAACCGGGACAGGGTTCAATCAGCCCCAGCATTTT.

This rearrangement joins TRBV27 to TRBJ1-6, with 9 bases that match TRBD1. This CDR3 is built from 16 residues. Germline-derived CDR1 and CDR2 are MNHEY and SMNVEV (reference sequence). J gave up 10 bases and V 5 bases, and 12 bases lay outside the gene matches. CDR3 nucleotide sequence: TGTGCCAGCAGTATTAACTCGGGACAGGGACGATCACCCCTCCACTTT. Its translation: CASSINSGQGRSPLHF.

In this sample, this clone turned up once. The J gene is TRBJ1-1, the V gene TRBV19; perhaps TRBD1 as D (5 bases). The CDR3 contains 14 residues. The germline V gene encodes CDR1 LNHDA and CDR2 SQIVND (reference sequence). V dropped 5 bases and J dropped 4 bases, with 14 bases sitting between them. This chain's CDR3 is CASSPSTQGTEAFF. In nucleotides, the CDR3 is TGTGCCAGTAGTCCCTCCACTCAGGGCACTGAAGCTTTCTTT.

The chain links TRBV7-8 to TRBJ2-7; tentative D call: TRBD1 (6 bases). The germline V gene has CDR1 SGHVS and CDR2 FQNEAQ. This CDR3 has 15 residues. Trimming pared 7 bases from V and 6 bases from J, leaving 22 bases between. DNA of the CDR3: TGTGCCAGCATCCTATCGGAGGTGGGGGCTGGCGAGCAGTACTTC. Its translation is CASILSEVGAGEQYF. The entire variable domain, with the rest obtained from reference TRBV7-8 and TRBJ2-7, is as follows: GAGVSQSPRYKVAKRGQDVALRCDPISGHVSLFWYQQALGQGPEFLTYFQNEAQLDKSGLPSDRFFAERPEGSVSTLKIQRTQQEDSAVYLCASILSEVGAGEQYFGPGTRLTVT.

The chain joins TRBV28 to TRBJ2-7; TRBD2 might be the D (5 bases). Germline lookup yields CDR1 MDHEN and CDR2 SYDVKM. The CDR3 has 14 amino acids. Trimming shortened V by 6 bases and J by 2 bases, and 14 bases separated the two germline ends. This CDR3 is CASSSGLNTYEQYF. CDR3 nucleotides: TGTGCCAGCAGCTCAGGACTTAACACCTACGAGCAGTACTTC.